This T cell receptor beta chain derives from a study of graft-versus-host responses after intestinal transplantation. On this clone itself: Its antigen remains unknown. Other DNA sequences in the same sample also yield this CDR3.

V was cut by 0 bases and J by 5 bases, with 10 bases left in between. The germline gives CDR1 SGHTA, CDR2 FQGNSA. CDR3 length: 14 residues. Repertoires were generated with immunoSEQ multiplex PCR, while TCRdb's copy carries only in-frame clones and drops some. This table holds about 120,000 clones, just over 90% found once. This chain uses TRBV7-2 with TRBJ1-1; tentative D call: TRBD1 (5 bases). The sample consisted of unstimulated CD4+ T cells sorted from spleen or lymph node cells, taken before transplant. The receptor was derived from a human donor who was the organ donor for an intestinal transplant. The chain's CDR3 is CASSLAGTGTEAFF. The DNA of the CDR3 is TGTGCCAGCAGCTTAGCTGGGACTGGGACTGAAGCTTTCTTT.